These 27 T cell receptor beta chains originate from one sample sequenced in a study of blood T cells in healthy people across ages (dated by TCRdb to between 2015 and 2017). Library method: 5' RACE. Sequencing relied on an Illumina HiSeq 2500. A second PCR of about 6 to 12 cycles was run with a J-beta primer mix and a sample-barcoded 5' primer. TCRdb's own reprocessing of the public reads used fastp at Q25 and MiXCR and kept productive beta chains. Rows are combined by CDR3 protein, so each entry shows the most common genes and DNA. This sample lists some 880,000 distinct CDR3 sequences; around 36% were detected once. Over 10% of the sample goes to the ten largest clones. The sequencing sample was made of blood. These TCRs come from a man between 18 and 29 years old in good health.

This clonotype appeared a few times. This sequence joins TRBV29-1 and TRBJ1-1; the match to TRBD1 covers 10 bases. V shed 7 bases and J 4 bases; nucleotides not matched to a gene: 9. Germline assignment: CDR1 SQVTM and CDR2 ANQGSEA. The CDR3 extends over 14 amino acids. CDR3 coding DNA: TGCAGCGCCCAAGGACAGGGGGACGTCACTGAAGCTTTCTTT. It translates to CSAQGQGDVTEAFF.

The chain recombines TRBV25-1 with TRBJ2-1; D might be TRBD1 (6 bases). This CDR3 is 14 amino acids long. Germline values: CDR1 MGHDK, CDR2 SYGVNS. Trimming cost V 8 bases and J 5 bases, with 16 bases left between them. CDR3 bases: TGTGCCAGCGCCCCTGGACAGCACAACAATGAGCAGTTCTTC. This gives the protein CASAPGQHNNEQFF.

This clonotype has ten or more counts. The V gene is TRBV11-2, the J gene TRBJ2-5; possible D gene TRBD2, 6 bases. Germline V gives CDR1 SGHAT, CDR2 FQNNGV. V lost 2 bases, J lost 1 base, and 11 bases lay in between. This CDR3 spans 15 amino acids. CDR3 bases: TGTGCCAGCAGCTTATCTCGGGGGTCCCAAGAGACCCAGTACTTC. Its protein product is CASSLSRGSQETQYF. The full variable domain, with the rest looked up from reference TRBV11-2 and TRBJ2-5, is EAGVAQSPRYKIIEKRQSVAFWCNPISGHATLYWYQQILGQGPKLLIQFQNNGVVDDSQLPKDRFSAERLKGVDSTLKIQPAKLEDSAVYLCASSLSRGSQETQYFGPGTRLLVL.

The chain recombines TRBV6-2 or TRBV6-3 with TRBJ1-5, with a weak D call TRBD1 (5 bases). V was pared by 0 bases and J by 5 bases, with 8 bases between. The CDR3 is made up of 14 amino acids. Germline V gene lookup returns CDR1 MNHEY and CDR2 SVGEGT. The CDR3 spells CASSYSSRDQPQHF. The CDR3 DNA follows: TGTGCCAGCAGTTACTCGAGCAGGGATCAGCCCCAGCATTTT.

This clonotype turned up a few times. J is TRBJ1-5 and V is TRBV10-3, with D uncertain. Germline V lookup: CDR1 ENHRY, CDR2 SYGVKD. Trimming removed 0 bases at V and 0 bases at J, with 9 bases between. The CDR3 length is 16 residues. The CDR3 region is CAISESSSGSNQPQHF. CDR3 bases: TGTGCCATCAGTGAGTCCAGTTCCGGTAGCAATCAGCCCCAGCATTTT.

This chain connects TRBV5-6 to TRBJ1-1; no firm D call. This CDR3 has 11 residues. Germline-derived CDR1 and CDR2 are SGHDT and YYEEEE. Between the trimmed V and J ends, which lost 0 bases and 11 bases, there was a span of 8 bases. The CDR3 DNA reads TGTGCCAGCAGCTTGGGGTCCTGGGCTTTCTTT. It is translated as CASSLGSWAFF.

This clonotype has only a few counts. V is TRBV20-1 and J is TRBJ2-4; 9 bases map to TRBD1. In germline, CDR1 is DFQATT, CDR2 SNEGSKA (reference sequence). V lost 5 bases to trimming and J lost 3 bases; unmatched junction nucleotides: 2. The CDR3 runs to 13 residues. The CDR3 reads CSAWDRVKNIQYF. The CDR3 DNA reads TGCAGTGCTTGGGACAGGGTCAAAAACATTCAGTACTTC.

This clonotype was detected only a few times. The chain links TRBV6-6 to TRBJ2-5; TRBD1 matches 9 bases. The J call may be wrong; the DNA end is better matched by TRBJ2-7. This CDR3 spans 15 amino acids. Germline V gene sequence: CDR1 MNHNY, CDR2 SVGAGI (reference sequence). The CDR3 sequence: CASSSGTGSLGEQYF. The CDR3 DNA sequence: TGTGCCAGCAGTTCCGGGACAGGGTCGCTCGGCGAGCAGTACTTC.

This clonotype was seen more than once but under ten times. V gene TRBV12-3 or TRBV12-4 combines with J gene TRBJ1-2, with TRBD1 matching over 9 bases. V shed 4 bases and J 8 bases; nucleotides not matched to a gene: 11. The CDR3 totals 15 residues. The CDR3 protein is CASSSYRGRLGGYTF. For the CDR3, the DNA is TGTGCCAGCAGTTCTTACAGGGGGCGGTTGGGGGGCTACACCTTC.

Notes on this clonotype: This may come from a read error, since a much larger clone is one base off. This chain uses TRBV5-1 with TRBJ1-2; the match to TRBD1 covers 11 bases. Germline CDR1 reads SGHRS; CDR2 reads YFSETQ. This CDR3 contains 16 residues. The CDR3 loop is CAGSLHRDRGFDGYTF. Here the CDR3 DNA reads TGCGCCGGCAGCTTGCACCGGGACAGGGGGTTTGATGGCTACACCTTC.

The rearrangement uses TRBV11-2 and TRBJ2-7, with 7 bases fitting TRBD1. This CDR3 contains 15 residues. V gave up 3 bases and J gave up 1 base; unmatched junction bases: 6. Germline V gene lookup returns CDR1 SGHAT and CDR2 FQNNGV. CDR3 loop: CASSLRDSHSYEQYF. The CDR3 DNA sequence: TGTGCCAGCAGCTTGAGGGACAGCCATTCCTACGAGCAGTACTTC.

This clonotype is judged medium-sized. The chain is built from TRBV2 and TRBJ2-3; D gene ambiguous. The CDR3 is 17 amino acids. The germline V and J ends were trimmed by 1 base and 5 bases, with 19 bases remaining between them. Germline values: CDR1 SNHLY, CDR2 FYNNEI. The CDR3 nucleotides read TGTGCCAGCAGTGAAGATGAGAGGTCGGGCTGGCTAGATACGCAGTATTTT. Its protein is CASSEDERSGWLDTQYF. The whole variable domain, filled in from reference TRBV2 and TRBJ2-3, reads EPEVTQTPSHQVTQMGQEVILRCVPISNHLYFYWYRQILGQKVEFLVSFYNNEISEKSEIFDDQFSVERPDGSNFTLKIRSTKLEDSAMYFCASSEDERSGWLDTQYFGPGTRLTVL.

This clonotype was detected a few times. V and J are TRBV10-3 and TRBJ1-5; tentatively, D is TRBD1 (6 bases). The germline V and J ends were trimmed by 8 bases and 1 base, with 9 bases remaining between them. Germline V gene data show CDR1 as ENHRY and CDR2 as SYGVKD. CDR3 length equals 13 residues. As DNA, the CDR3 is TGTGCCATCGAGGGGGGAAGCAATCAGCCCCAGCATTTT. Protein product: CAIEGGSNQPQHF.

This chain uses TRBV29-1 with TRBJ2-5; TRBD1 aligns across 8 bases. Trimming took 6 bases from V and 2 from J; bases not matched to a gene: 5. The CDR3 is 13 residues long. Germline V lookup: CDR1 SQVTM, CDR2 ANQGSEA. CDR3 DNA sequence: TGCAGCGTGGGGACAGGACCTCAAGAGACCCAGTACTTC. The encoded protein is CSVGTGPQETQYF.

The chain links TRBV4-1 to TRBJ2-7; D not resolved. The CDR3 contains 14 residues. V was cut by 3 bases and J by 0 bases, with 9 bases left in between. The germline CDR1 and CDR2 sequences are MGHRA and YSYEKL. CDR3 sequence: CASSHGVTSYEQYF. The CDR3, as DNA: TGCGCCAGCAGCCATGGGGTTACCTCCTACGAGCAGTACTTC.

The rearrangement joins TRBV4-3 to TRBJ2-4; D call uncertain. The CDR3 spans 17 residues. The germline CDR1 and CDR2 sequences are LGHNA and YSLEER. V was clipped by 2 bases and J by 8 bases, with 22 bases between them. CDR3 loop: CASSQLPLFGVWDIQYF. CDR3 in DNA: TGCGCCAGCAGCCAATTGCCTCTGTTTGGTGTGTGGGACATTCAGTACTTC.

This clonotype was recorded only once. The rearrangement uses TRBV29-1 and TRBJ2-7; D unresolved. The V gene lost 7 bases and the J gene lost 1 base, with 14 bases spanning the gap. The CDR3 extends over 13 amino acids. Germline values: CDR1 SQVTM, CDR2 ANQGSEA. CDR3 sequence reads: CSALDLASYEQYF. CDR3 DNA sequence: TGCAGCGCTCTCGACTTAGCTTCCTACGAGCAGTACTTC.

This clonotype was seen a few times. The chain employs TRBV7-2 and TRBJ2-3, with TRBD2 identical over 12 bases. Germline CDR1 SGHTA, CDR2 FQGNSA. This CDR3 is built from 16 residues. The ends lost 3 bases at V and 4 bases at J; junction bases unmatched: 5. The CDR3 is CASSFASGGASDTQYF. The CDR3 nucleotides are TGTGCCAGCAGCTTCGCTAGCGGGGGGGCCTCAGATACGCAGTATTTT.

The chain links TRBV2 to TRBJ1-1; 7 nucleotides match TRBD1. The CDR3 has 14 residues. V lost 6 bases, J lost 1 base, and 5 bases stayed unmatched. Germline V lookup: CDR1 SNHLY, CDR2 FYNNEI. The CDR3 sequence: CASSRDSQNTEAFF. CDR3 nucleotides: TGTGCCAGCAGCAGGGACAGCCAGAACACTGAAGCTTTCTTT.

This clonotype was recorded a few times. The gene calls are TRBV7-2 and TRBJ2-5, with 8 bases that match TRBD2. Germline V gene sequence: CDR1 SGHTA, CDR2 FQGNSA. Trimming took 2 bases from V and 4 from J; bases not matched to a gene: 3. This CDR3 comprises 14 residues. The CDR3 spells CASSLLAGIETQYF. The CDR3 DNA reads TGTGCCAGCAGCTTATTAGCGGGGATAGAGACCCAGTACTTC.

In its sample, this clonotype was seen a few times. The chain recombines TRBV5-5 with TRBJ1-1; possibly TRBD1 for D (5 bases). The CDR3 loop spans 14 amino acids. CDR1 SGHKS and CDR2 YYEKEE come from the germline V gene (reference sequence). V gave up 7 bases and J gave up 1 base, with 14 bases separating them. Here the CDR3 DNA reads TGTGCCAGCTTCGCGGGGCTGGGGAACACTGAAGCTTTCTTT. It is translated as CASFAGLGNTEAFF.

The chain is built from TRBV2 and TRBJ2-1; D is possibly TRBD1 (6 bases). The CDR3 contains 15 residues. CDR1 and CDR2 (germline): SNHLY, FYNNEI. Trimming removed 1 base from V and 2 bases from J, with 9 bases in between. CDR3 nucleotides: TGTGCCAGCAGTGAAGGGGGGCCCCCCTACAATGAGCAGTTCTTC. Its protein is CASSEGGPPYNEQFF.

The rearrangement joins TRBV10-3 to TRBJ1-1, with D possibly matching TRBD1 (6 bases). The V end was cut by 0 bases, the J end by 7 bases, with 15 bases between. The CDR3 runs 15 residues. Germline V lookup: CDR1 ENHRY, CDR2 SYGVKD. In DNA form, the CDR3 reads TGTGCCATCAGTGAGTCTGTGTCGGGGGGACATGAAGCTTTCTTT. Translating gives CAISESVSGGHEAFF.

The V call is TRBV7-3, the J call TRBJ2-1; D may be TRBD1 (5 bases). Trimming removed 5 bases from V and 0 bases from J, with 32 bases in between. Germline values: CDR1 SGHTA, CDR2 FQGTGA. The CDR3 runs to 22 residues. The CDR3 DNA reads TGTGCCAGCAGCCCCCATCATTATCCGCAGGGCCTAACCCTGAGCTCCTACAATGAGCAGTTCTTC. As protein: CASSPHHYPQGLTLSSYNEQFF.

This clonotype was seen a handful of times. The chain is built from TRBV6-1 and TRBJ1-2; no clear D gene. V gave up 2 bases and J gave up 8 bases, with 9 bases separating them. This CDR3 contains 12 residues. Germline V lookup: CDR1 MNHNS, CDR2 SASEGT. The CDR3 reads CASSERGRGYTF. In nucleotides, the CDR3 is TGTGCCAGCAGTGAAAGAGGCAGAGGCTACACCTTC.

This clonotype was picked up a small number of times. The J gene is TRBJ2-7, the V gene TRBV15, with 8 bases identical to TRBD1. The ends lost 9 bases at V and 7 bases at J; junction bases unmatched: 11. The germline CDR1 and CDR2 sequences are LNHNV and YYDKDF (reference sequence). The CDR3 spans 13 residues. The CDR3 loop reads CATSRGREGEQYF. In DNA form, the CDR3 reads TGTGCCACTTCCAGGGGGCGTGAGGGTGAGCAGTACTTC.

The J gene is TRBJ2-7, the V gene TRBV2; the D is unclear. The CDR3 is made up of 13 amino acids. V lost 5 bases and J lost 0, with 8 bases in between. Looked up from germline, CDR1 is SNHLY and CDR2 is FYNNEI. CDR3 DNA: TGTGCCAGCAGTTCCGCGAGCTCCTACGAGCAGTACTTC. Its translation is CASSSASSYEQYF.